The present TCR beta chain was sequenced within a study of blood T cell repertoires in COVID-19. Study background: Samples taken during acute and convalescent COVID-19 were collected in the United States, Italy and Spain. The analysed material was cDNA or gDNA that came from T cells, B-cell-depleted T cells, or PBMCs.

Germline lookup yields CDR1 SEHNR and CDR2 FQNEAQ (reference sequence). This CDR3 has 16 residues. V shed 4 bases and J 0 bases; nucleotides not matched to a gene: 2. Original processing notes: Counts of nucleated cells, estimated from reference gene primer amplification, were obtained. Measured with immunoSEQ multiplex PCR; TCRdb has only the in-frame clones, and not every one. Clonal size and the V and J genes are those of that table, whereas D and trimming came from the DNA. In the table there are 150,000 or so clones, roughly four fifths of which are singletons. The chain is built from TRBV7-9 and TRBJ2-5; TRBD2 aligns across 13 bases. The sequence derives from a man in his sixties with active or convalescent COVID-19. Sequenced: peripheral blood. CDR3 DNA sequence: TGTGCCAGCAGCTCGACTAGCGGGGGGCACCAAGAGACCCAGTACTTC. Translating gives CASSSTSGGHQETQYF.